The clone carrying this T cell receptor (beta chain) was seen at least ten times. From the 5' RACE reads, TCRdb called clonotypes with MiXCR, one entry per CDR3 protein. The data hold some 43,000 distinct CDR3 sequences, with around 2.5% observed a single time. The record originates from a study of neurological immune-mediated disorders. The germline CDR1 and CDR2 sequences are SGHRS and YFSETQ. This CDR3 spans 17 amino acids. The V end lost 0 bases, the J end lost 0 bases, and 15 bases lay between the germline ends. The chain couples TRBV5-1 to TRBJ1-1; tentatively, D is TRBD1 (5 bases). This receptor was taken from a man aged 25-45 years with multiple sclerosis. Input material: PBMCs. CDR3 sequence reads: CASSLESSGLMNTEAFF. The CDR3 nucleotides are TGCGCCAGCAGCTTGGAGTCTTCAGGGCTCATGAACACTGAAGCTTTCTTT.